Shown below are 25 T cell receptor beta chains from a single sample sequenced in a study of monozygotic twins with cystic fibrosis. Using immunoSEQ multiplex PCR, the repertoire was profiled, and TCRdb retains in-frame clones only, with some absent. Among around 23,000 clones listed, about 91% were seen once. The source material was blood. Receptor source: a girl aged 2-10 years with cystic fibrosis.

The chain combines TRBV4-1 with TRBJ2-7; D possibly corresponds to TRBD1 (6 bases). V shed 0 bases and J shed 3 bases, with 12 bases lying between them. CDR3 size: 15 residues. In germline, CDR1 is MGHRA, CDR2 YSYEKL. The CDR3, as DNA: TGCGCCAGCAGCCAAGAGTCAGGGGTTGTCTACGAGCAGTACTTC. It encodes CASSQESGVVYEQYF.

This chain connects TRBV14 to TRBJ1-2; D not resolved. Per germline, CDR1 SGHDN and CDR2 FVKESK. V shed 1 base and J shed 3 bases, with 6 bases lying between them. The CDR3 totals 13 residues. CDR3 nucleotides: TGTGCCAGCAGCCAAGTAACTGACTATGGCTACACCTTC. Residues: CASSQVTDYGYTF.

The chain joins TRBV30 to TRBJ2-1; D is undetermined. V lost 0 bases to trimming and J lost 7 bases, with 4 bases between them. This CDR3 region has 11 residues. CDR1 and CDR2 from the germline V gene are GTSNPN and SVGIG (reference sequence). CDR3 coding DNA: TGTGCCTGGAGTGTACGGAATGAGCAGTTCTTC. Its protein is CAWSVRNEQFF.

This clone is a singleton in its sample. V usage is TRBV10-3 and J usage is TRBJ2-3, with unresolved D. The germline V and J ends were trimmed by 4 bases and 4 bases, with 15 bases remaining between them. This CDR3 comprises 15 residues. Germline V CDR1 and CDR2: ENHRY, SYGVKD. CDR3 region: CAISVRSREADTQYF. The CDR3, as DNA: TGTGCCATCAGTGTTCGCTCCAGAGAGGCAGATACGCAGTATTTT.

V is TRBV25-1 and J is TRBJ1-6; a weak D match, TRBD1 (5 bases). The CDR3 extends over 16 amino acids. Per the germline V gene, CDR1 is MGHDK and CDR2 is SYGVNS. V lost 8 bases, J lost 4 bases, and 18 bases lay in between. CDR3 region: CASQLGGNQYNSPLHF. Written as DNA, the CDR3 is TGTGCCAGCCAATTGGGGGGAAATCAGTATAATTCACCCCTCCACTTT.

This clone was counted a single time. The chain links TRBV2 to TRBJ1-4; D perhaps matches TRBD1 (5 bases). The V and J ends lost 3 bases and 0 bases respectively, with 8 bases between them. This CDR3 has 15 amino acids. The germline V gene encodes CDR1 SNHLY and CDR2 FYNNEI. CDR3 DNA: TGTGCCAGCAGTGACTCGACAGCAACTAATGAAAAACTGTTTTTT. This encodes CASSDSTATNEKLFF.

This chain links TRBV12-5 with TRBJ2-1, with D perhaps given as TRBD1 or TRBD2 (7 bases each). Germline loops: CDR1 LGHNT, CDR2 FRNRAP. The length of the CDR3 is 17 residues. Between the trimmed V and J ends, which lost 0 bases and 8 bases, there was a span of 20 bases. Here the CDR3 reads CASGLVQGTKGSDEQFF. In DNA, the CDR3 is TGTGCTAGTGGTTTGGTACAGGGGACTAAAGGAAGCGATGAGCAGTTCTTC.

This chain connects TRBV6-5 to TRBJ2-5; no firm D call. The CDR3 is 16 residues long. Germline V gives CDR1 MNHEY, CDR2 SVGAGI. The V gene lost 4 bases and the J gene lost 2 bases, with 17 bases spanning the gap. This chain's CDR3 is CASSSPRLSGQETQYF. The CDR3 DNA sequence: TGTGCCAGCAGTTCCCCCCGGTTATCAGGTCAAGAGACCCAGTACTTC.

V usage is TRBV5-6 and J usage is TRBJ2-5; D remains ambiguous. The CDR3 totals 13 residues. The V gene lost 2 bases and the J gene lost 1 base, with 6 bases spanning the gap. Germline lookup yields CDR1 SGHDT and CDR2 YYEEEE. In nucleotides, the CDR3 is TGTGCCAGCAGCTTTTCGTCCCAAGAGACCCAGTACTTC. Translated: CASSFSSQETQYF.

This clone appeared a single time. The V call is TRBV6-6, the J call TRBJ1-2, with TRBD1 identical over 7 bases. This CDR3 contains 14 residues. V dropped 6 bases and J dropped 3; count of bases not matched to a gene: 7. Germline values: CDR1 MNHNY, CDR2 SVGAGI (reference sequence). The CDR3 DNA sequence: TGTGCCAGCAGGATGACAGGGATCGACTATGGCTACACCTTC. The encoded protein is CASRMTGIDYGYTF.

The chain employs TRBV6-5 and TRBJ1-2; maybe TRBD1 (5 bases). V lost 3 bases and J lost 4, with 9 bases in between. The CDR3 runs 13 residues. Germline values: CDR1 MNHEY, CDR2 SVGAGI. CDR3 nucleotide sequence: TGTGCCAGCAGTTATCAAGACAGCTATGGCTACACCTTC. Its translation: CASSYQDSYGYTF.

The chain uses TRBV7-9 and TRBJ2-1; 7 bases map to TRBD2. Germline V CDR1 and CDR2: SEHNR, FQNEAQ (reference sequence). The CDR3 contains 19 residues. The trim removed 2 bases at V and 0 bases at J, leaving 13 bases unmatched. CDR3 bases: TGTGCCAGCAGCTTAAAGGGAGGGTTTGTACGAAGCTCCTACAATGAGCAGTTCTTC. Its translation is CASSLKGGFVRSSYNEQFF.

The chain carries TRBV6-6 and TRBJ1-5, with D possibly being TRBD1 (5 bases). The V gene lost 2 bases and the J gene lost 3 bases, with 14 bases spanning the gap. The CDR3 consists of 16 residues. Per the germline V gene, CDR1 is MNHNY and CDR2 is SVGAGI (reference sequence). The CDR3 nucleotides are TGTGCCAGCAGTTACGGGACCGGCCAAAACAATCAGCCCCAGCATTTT. As protein: CASSYGTGQNNQPQHF.

This chain connects TRBV27 to TRBJ1-1; D is unresolved. V was clipped by 3 bases and J by 1 base, with 6 bases between them. Germline lookup yields CDR1 MNHEY and CDR2 SMNVEV (reference sequence). The CDR3 runs 13 residues. The DNA for the CDR3 is TGTGCCAGCAGTTTGGCGCGGAACACTGAAGCTTTCTTT. Amino acid sequence: CASSLARNTEAFF.

J is TRBJ1-2 and V is TRBV27, with TRBD1 as a possible D gene (5 bases). This CDR3 has 13 amino acids. V was cut by 5 bases and J by 12 bases, with 19 bases left in between. Germline V gives CDR1 MNHEY, CDR2 SMNVEV (reference sequence). The CDR3 DNA sequence: TGTGCCAGCAGTCAGTCGGGCAACAGGAAACACACCTTC. Encoded protein: CASSQSGNRKHTF.

This chain connects TRBV6-1 to TRBJ1-3; D is possibly TRBD1 (5 bases). CDR3 length: 15 residues. Germline CDR1 reads MNHNS; CDR2 reads SASEGT. Trimming pared 7 bases from V and 6 bases from J, leaving 19 bases between. CDR3 sequence: CASTRGEILPNTIYF. The DNA of the CDR3 is TGTGCCAGCACCAGAGGGGAAATCTTGCCAAACACCATATATTTT.

The chain uses TRBV18 and TRBJ1-1; 10 positions agree with TRBD1. Germline lookup yields CDR1 KGHSH and CDR2 LQKENI. The J segment lost 2 bases and the V segment lost 5 bases, leaving 5 bases of the junction unmatched. This CDR3 comprises 15 residues. Written as DNA, the CDR3 is TGTGCCAGCTCAGGGACAGGGGTCGAAAACACTGAAGCTTTCTTT. This encodes CASSGTGVENTEAFF.

The chain has TRBV9 and TRBJ1-4; D is unresolved. Germline lookup yields CDR1 SGDLS and CDR2 YYNGEE. Deletions cut 0 bases from V and 7 bases from J, with 7 bases between. The CDR3 runs to 13 residues. CDR3 sequence (DNA): TGTGCCAGCAGCGTAGTGTTGGGTGAAAAACTGTTTTTT. This codes for CASSVVLGEKLFF.

V and J are TRBV18 and TRBJ1-2, with D tentatively TRBD1 (5 bases). Trimming stripped 3 bases from V and 6 bases from J, with 11 bases between. Germline CDR1 and CDR2: KGHSH and LQKENI. The CDR3 covers 13 residues. The CDR3 loop reads CASSPGGDHGYTF. DNA for the CDR3: TGTGCCAGCTCACCGGGAGGGGACCATGGCTACACCTTC.

The CDR3 protein is CASSQGRVFRVIGNSPLHF. The CDR3 DNA reads as TGCGCCAGCAGCCAAGGGAGGGTTTTTAGGGTAATAGGTAATTCACCCCTCCACTTT. The chain is built from TRBV4-1 and TRBJ1-6; no reliable D call. Germline V gives CDR1 MGHRA, CDR2 YSYEKL. This CDR3 is 19 amino acids long. V shed 1 base and J shed 6 bases, with 22 bases lying between them.

This chain uses TRBV5-1 with TRBJ1-1, with no clear D. V lost 4 bases, J lost 1 base, and 8 bases lay in between. The CDR3 consists of 13 residues. The V gene's germline CDR1 is SGHRS and CDR2 YFSETQ. CDR3 coding DNA: TGCGCCAGCAGCCAGGATACGAACACTGAAGCTTTCTTT. This translates into CASSQDTNTEAFF. The variable domain in full, completed from reference TRBV5-1 and TRBJ1-1, reads KAGVTQTPRYLIKTRGQQVTLSCSPISGHRSVSWYQQTPGQGLQFLFEYFSETQRNKGNFPGRFSGRQFSNSRSEMNVSTLELGDSALYLCASSQDTNTEAFFGQGTRLTVV.

This chain uses TRBV4-3 with TRBJ2-2; 10 nucleotides match TRBD2. V was clipped by 0 bases and J by 6 bases; unmatched bases: 4. From germline, CDR1 is LGHNA and CDR2 YSLEER. This CDR3 has 16 amino acids. The CDR3 loop is CASSQEEAGGPGELFF. CDR3 DNA sequence: TGCGCCAGCAGCCAAGAGGAAGCGGGGGGGCCCGGGGAGCTGTTTTTT.

This rearrangement joins TRBV4-3 to TRBJ2-7; no firm D call. This CDR3 region has 14 residues. The germline V gene encodes CDR1 LGHNA and CDR2 YSLEER. V was shortened by 4 bases and J by 7 bases, with 17 bases between the two germline ends. DNA for the CDR3: TGCGCCAGCAGCCCCCTCAGAGGAGAGTGGGAGCAGTACTTC. It yields the protein CASSPLRGEWEQYF.

The chain recombines TRBV29-1 with TRBJ1-2; tentatively, D is TRBD1 (5 bases). This CDR3 spans 12 amino acids. Per the germline V gene, CDR1 is SQVTM and CDR2 is ANQGSEA. V lost 7 bases, J lost 0 bases, and 9 bases lay in between. CDR3 loop: CSAGGPNYGYTF. CDR3 sequence (DNA): TGCAGCGCTGGGGGACCTAACTATGGCTACACCTTC. Complete variable domain (other parts from reference TRBV29-1 and TRBJ1-2): SAVISQKPSRDICQRGTSLTIQCQVDSQVTMMFWYRQQPGQSLTLIATANQGSEATYESGFVIDKFPISRPNLTFSTLTVSNMSPEDSSIYLCSAGGPNYGYTFGSGTRLTVV.

Worth noting for this clone: Other DNA variants within this sample encode the same CDR3. The chain uses TRBV20-1 and TRBJ2-7; D ambiguous. CDR3 length equals 11 residues. The germline V gene encodes CDR1 DFQATT and CDR2 SNEGSKA (reference sequence). The ends were cut back, 3 bases at V and 1 base at J, with 4 bases in the middle. In DNA, the CDR3 is TGCAGTGCTAGCGATTCCTACGAGCAGTACTTC. It translates to CSASDSYEQYF.